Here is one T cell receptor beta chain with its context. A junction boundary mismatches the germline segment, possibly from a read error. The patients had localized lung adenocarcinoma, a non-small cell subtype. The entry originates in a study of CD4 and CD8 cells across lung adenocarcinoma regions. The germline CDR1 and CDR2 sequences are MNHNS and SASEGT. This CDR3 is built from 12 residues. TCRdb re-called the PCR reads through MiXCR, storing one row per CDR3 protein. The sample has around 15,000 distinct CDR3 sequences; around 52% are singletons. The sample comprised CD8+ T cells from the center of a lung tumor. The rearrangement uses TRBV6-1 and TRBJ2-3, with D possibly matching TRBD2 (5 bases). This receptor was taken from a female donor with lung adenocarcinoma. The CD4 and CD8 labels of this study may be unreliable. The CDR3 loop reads CASSEEEDTQYF. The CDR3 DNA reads TGTGCCAGCAGTGAGGAGGAAGATACCCAGTATTTT.